The entry below describes one T cell receptor beta chain. The antigen is not known. Method: immunoSEQ multiplex PCR; TCRdb's copy keeps in-frame clones and lacks some. This table has around 49,000 clones, roughly nine tenths appearing once. The data were obtained in a study of graft-versus-host responses after intestinal transplantation. The TCR originated in a human donor who was the organ donor for an intestinal transplant. The source was unstimulated CD4+ T cells sorted from spleen or lymph node cells, collected before transplant.

CDR3 in amino acids: CASSLYQETQYF. CDR3 DNA sequence: TGTGCCAGCAGCCTATACCAAGAGACCCAGTACTTC. V gene TRBV28 combines with J gene TRBJ2-5; D gene ambiguous. V was pared by 6 bases and J by 0 bases, with 5 bases between. CDR1 and CDR2 from the germline V gene are MDHEN and SYDVKM. The CDR3 length is 12 residues.